Below, 11 T cell receptor beta chains from the same sample are listed, as sequenced in a study of T cells expressing NK-cell markers. TCRdb reprocessed the 5' RACE reads and stores each CDR3 protein as one record, lacking DNA. Its table records some 600,000 distinct CDR3 sequences. The material sequenced was blood T cells: a sorted CD56 or NKG2C T cell subset, CD4+ or CD8+ T cells, or bulk PBMC T cells (not recorded which). The receptors stem from a man aged 18-30 years in good health.

The rearrangement uses TRBV15 and TRBJ2-1; there is no DNA to check the TCRdb D call of TRBD1. In germline, CDR1 is LNHNV, CDR2 YYDKDF (reference sequence). The CDR3 length is 14 residues. The CDR3 spells CATRRDLYNNEQFF.

J is TRBJ2-5 and V is TRBV10-3; checking the TCRdb D call of TRBD2 is not possible without DNA. Germline CDR1 reads ENHRY; CDR2 reads SYGVKD. This CDR3 has 16 residues. CDR3 region: CAISESGGRSTETQYF.

The chain couples TRBV5-5 to TRBJ1-4. CDR3 length: 15 amino acids. CDR1 is SGHKS, CDR2 YYEKEE, per germline (reference sequence). The CDR3 here is CASSPGPREDEKLFF.

V gene TRBV4-3 combines with J gene TRBJ2-2. Germline V gene lookup returns CDR1 LGHNA and CDR2 YSLEER. The CDR3 loop spans 12 amino acids. CDR3 in amino acids: CASSVQVGELFF.

The rearrangement joins TRBV28 to TRBJ2-7; TCRdb proposes TRBD1, but this gene call is untestable without DNA. The CDR3 spans 14 residues. Per the germline V gene, CDR1 is MDHEN and CDR2 is SYDVKM. This CDR3 reads CASSLGTTLYEQYF. Variable domain in full (rest from reference TRBV28 and TRBJ2-7): DVKVTQSSRYLVKRTGEKVFLECVQDMDHENMFWYRQDPGLGLRLIYFSYDVKMKEKGDIPEGYSVSREKKERFSLILESASTNQTSMYLCASSLGTTLYEQYFGPGTRLTVT.

The J gene is TRBJ1-1, the V gene TRBV21-1; TCRdb picks TRBD1, but there is no DNA to check that call. TRBV21-1 is shown as a pseudogene. The CDR3 is 17 amino acids. CDR3 protein: CASSKAPGTGGDTEAFF.

The CDR3: CASSSAAPGEKLFF. J is TRBJ1-4 and V is TRBV12-3 or TRBV12-4; without DNA, the TCRdb call of TRBD1 cannot be checked. This CDR3 region has 14 residues.

The V gene is TRBV11-2, the J gene TRBJ2-1. CDR1 and CDR2 (germline): SGHAT, FQNNGV. The CDR3 runs to 15 residues. The CDR3 spells CASSSPALFLNEQFF. Full variable domain (rest looked up from reference TRBV11-2 and TRBJ2-1): EAGVAQSPRYKIIEKRQSVAFWCNPISGHATLYWYQQILGQGPKLLIQFQNNGVVDDSQLPKDRFSAERLKGVDSTLKIQPAKLEDSAVYLCASSSPALFLNEQFFGPGTRLTVL.

The rearrangement links TRBV11-1 to TRBJ2-3; the D call from TCRdb, TRBD2, cannot be confirmed without DNA. Germline CDR1 reads SGHAT; CDR2 reads FQDESV (reference sequence). The CDR3 spans 14 residues. The CDR3 reads CASGLGGSGYTQYF.

The chain is built from TRBV6-5 and TRBJ1-4; lacking DNA, the TRBD1 call made by TCRdb goes unchecked. The CDR3 has 14 amino acids. The V gene's germline CDR1 is MNHEY and CDR2 SVGAGI. The CDR3 spells CASRIQGADEKLFF.

The gene calls are TRBV20-1 and TRBJ1-1; as DNA is missing, the TRBD1 call by TCRdb cannot be tested. Germline V lookup: CDR1 DFQATT, CDR2 SNEGSKA (reference sequence). The CDR3 extends over 13 amino acids. This CDR3 is CSATIRGYTEAFF.